The sequence of this T cell receptor (beta chain) was determined in a study of T cells in Graves' hyperthyroidism and ophthalmopathy. From germline, CDR1 is KGHSH and CDR2 LQKENI. The CDR3 is made up of 13 amino acids. The germline V and J ends were trimmed by 6 bases and 1 base, with 9 bases remaining between them. This clonotype was detected ten times or more. TCR beta CDR3 region amplification was performed from RNA transcripts. Using the HTBI primer set, a first-round RT-PCR was run on the TCR CDR3. TCRdb passed the multiplex PCR reads through MiXCR, listing each CDR3 protein once. This sample has fewer than 900,000 distinct CDR3 sequences, with roughly 15% found just once.

The receptor comes from a man aged 18-30 years with Graves' hyperthyroidism. The chain has TRBV18 and TRBJ1-1; D gene ambiguous. Sequencing was done on a sample of blood. The DNA for the CDR3 is TGTGCCAGCTCCCCTAGTGCGAACACTGAAGCTTTCTTT. It yields the protein CASSPSANTEAFF.